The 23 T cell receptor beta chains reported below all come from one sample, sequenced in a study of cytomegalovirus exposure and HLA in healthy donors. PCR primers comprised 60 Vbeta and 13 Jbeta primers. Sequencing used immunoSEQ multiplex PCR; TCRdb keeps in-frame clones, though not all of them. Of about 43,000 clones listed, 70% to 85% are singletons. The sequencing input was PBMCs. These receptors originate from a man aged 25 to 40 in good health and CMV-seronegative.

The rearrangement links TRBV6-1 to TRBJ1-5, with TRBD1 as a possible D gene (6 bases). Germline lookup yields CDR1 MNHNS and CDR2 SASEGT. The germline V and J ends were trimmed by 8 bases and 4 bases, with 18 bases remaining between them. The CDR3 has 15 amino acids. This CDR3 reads CASAGRGARNQPQHF. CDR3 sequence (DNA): TGTGCCAGCGCCGGCAGGGGCGCTCGTAATCAGCCCCAGCATTTT.

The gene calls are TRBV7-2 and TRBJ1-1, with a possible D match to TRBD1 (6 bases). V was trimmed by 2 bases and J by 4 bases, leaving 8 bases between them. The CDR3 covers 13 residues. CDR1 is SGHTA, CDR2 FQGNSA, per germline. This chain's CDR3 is CASSLRTVTEAFF. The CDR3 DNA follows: TGTGCCAGCAGCTTAAGGACAGTCACTGAAGCTTTCTTT.

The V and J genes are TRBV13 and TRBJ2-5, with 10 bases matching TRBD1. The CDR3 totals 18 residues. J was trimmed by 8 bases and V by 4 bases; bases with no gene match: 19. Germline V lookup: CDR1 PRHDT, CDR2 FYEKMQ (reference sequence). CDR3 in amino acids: CASSYVGEPGQGSDTQYF. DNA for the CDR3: TGTGCCAGCAGCTACGTGGGGGAACCGGGACAGGGGTCGGATACCCAGTACTTC.

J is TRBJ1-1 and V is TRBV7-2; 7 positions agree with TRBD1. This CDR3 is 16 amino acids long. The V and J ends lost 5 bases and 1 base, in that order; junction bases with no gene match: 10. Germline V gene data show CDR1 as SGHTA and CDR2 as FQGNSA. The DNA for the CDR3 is TGTGCCAGCAGCAAGACAGGGACCCATCAGAACACTGAAGCTTTCTTT. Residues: CASSKTGTHQNTEAFF.

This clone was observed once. This CDR3 is CASSQETGFHYGYTF. The CDR3 DNA sequence: TGCGCCAGCAGCCAGGAGACAGGGTTCCACTATGGCTACACCTTC. The chain has TRBV4-3 and TRBJ1-2; the match to TRBD1 covers 7 bases. Germline V gene sequence: CDR1 LGHNA, CDR2 YSLEER. J was trimmed by 3 bases and V by 3 bases; bases with no gene match: 7. The CDR3 is 15 amino acids.

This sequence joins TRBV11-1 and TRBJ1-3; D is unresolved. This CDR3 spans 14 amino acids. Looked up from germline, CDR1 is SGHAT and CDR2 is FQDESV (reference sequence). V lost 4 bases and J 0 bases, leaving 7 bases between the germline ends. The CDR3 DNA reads TGTGCCAGCAGCTCAGGACTCTCTGGAAACACCATATATTTT. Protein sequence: CASSSGLSGNTIYF.

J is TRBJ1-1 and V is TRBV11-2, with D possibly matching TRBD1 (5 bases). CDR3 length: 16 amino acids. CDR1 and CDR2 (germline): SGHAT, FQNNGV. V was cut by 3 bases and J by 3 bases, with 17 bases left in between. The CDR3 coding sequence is TGTGCCAGCAGCTTGGGCTGGGGGGGTGCGGACACTGAAGCTTTCTTT. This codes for CASSLGWGGADTEAFF.

The CDR3 DNA reads TGTGCCAGCAGCTTGCGGACAGGGATAAATGAAAAACTGTTTTTT. It codes for CASSLRTGINEKLFF. The V gene is TRBV11-2, the J gene TRBJ1-4; 8 bases match TRBD1. Unmatched junction bases numbered 5, after V lost 3 bases and J lost 5 bases. The CDR3 totals 15 residues. CDR1 and CDR2 (germline): SGHAT, FQNNGV.

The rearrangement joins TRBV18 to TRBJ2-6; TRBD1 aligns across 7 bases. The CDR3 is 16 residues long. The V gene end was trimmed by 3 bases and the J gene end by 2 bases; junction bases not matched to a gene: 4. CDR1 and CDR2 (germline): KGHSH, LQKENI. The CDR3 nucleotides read TGTGCCAGCTCACCGTCCCAGGGGGCTGGGGCCAACGTCCTGACTTTC. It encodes CASSPSQGAGANVLTF.

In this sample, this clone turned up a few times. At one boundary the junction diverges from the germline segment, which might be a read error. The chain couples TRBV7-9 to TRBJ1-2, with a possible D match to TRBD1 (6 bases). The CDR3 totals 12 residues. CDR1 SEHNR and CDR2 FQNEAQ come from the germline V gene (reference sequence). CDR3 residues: CSSSTGNYGYTF. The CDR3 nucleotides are TGTTCCAGCAGTACAGGGAACTATGGCTACACCTTC.

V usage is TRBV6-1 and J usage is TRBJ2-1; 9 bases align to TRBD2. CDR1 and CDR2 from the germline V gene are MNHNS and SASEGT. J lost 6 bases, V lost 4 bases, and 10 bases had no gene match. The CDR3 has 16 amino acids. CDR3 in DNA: TGTGCCAGCAGTGGAGATAGCGGGAGAGGTGGCAATGAGCAGTTCTTC. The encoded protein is CASSGDSGRGGNEQFF.

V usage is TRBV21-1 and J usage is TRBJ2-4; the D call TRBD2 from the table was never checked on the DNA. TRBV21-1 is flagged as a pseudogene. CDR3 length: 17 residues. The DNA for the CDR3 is TGTGCCAGCAGCAATAGTTATCGGGGATGGGACAAAAACATTCAGTACTTC. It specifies CASSNSYRGWDKNIQYF.

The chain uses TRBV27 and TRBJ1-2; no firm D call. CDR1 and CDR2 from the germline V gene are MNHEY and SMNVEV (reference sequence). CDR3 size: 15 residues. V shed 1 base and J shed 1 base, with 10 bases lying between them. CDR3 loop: CASSLFPGGNYGYTF. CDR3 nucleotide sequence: TGTGCCAGCAGTTTATTTCCGGGAGGTAACTATGGCTACACCTTC.

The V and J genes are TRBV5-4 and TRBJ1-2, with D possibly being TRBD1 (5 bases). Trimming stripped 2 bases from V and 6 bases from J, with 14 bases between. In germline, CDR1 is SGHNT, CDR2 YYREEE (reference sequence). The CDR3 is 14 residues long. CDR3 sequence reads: CASSFSMGGHGYTF. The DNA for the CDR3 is TGTGCCAGCAGCTTCTCCATGGGGGGTCATGGCTACACCTTC.

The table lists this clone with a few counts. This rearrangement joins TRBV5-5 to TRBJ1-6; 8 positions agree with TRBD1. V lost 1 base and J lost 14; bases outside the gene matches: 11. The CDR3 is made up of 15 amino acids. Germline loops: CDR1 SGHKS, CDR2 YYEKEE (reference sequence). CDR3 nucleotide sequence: TGTGCCAGCAGCTTGTATTCGCAGGGGGCCTCGGCCCTCCACTTT. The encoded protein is CASSLYSQGASALHF. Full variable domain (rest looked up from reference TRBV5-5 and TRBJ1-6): DAGVTQSPTHLIKTRGQQVTLRCSPISGHKSVSWYQQVLGQGPQFIFQYYEKEERGRGNFPDRFSARQFPNYSSELNVNALLLGDSALYLCASSLYSQGASALHFGNGTRLTVT.

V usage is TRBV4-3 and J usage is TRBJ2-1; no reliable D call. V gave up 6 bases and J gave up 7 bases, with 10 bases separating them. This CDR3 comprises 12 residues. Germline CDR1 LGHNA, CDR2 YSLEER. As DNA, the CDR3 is TGCGCCAGCAGTAGCTCCCGAAATGAGCAGTTCTTC. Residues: CASSSSRNEQFF.

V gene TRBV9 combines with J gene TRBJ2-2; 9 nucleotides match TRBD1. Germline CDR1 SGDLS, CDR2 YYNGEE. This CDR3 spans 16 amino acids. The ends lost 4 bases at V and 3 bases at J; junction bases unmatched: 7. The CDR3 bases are TGTGCCAGCAGCCCTCAAGGGACAGGGTACACCGGGGAGCTGTTTTTT. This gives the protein CASSPQGTGYTGELFF.

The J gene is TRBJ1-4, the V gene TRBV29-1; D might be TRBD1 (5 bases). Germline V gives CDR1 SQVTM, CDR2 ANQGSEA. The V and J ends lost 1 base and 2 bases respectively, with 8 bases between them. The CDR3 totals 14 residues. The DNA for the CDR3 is TGCAGCGTTGAAGGGGGGGTCACTAATGAAAAACTGTTTTTT. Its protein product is CSVEGGVTNEKLFF.

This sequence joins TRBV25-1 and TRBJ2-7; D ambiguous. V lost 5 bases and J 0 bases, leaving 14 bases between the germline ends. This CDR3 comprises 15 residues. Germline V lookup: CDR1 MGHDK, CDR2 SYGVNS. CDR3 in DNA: TGTGCCAGCAGTCTCCTCGCCGCGAGCTCCTACGAGCAGTACTTC. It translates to CASSLLAASSYEQYF.

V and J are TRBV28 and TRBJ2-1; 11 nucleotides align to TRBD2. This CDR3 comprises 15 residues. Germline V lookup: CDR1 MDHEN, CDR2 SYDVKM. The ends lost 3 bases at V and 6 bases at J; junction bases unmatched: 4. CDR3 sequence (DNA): TGTGCCAGCAGTTTTGAACTAGCGGGAGCCAATGAGCAGTTCTTC. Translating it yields CASSFELAGANEQFF.

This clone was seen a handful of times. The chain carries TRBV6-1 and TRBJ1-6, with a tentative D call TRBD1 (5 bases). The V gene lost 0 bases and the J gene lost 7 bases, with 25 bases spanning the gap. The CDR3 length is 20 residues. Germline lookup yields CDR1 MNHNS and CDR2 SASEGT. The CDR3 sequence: CASSEALGSRMGHKNSPLHF. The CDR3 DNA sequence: TGTGCCAGCAGTGAAGCTCTGGGTTCTCGAATGGGGCACAAGAATTCACCCCTCCACTTT.

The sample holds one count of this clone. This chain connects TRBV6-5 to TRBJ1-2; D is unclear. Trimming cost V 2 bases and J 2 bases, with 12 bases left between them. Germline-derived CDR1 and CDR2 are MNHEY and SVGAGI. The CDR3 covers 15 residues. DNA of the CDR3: TGTGCCAGCAGTTACGGGTCGGCGGAGAACTATGGCTACACCTTC. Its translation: CASSYGSAENYGYTF.

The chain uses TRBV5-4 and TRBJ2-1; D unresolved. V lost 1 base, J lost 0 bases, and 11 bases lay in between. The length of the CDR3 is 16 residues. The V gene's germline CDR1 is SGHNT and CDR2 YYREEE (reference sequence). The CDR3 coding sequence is TGTGCCAGCAGCTTGACTACTGTCTCCTCCTACAATGAGCAGTTCTTC. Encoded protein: CASSLTTVSSYNEQFF.